Listed below are T cell receptor beta chains from one sample, sequenced in a study of low-dose radiotherapy and immunotherapy resistance in tumors. A single record per CDR3 protein comes from TCRdb applying MiXCR to the reads. Among approximately 100,000 distinct CDR3 sequences listed, under 25% were seen once. Sample: PBMCs, taken after low-dose radiotherapy plus immunotherapy. Receptors originate from a male donor with prostate cancer. Both conserved end residues are trimmed from each CDR3. D genes are given only for firm matches. Clone size is shown for a subset of rows, as once, few, many or a class of expanded clone.

>.|TRBV20-1|.
SARGVGRTVNTEAF
>TRBD2|TRBV20-1|many
SALPGLGTDTQY
>.|TRBV9|many
ASSGQARNSPLH
>TRBD2|TRBV20-1|few
SASLAGGVYEQY
>TRBD2|TRBV10-3|many
AISEWRGSYNEQF
>.|TRBV12-3/TRBV12-4|few
ASTSWESSYNEQF
>TRBD2|TRBV12-3/TRBV12-4|many
ASSGLAGGSEQF
>.|TRBV5-4|once
ASGVGAGTYNEQF
>.|TRBV12-3/TRBV12-4|many
ASSLQGAQPQH
>.|TRBV28|.
ASGGRAYEQY
>TRBD1|TRBV4-1|.
ASSQVGTVQGYT
>.|TRBV6-8|many
ASSSYRSQPQH
>.|TRBV11-3|.
ASSLAGSGEQF
>TRBD1|TRBV2|once
ASTGTGAYEQY
>.|TRBV6-2/TRBV6-3|many
ASSERGNIQY
>.|TRBV3-1|many
ASSKDGWTEAF
>.|TRBV6-2/TRBV6-3|many
ASKWAGSYEQY
>TRBD1|TRBV2|many
ASFKDRGSSYEQY
>TRBD2|TRBV18|many
ASSPPVGSGGNEQY
>.|TRBV4-1|many
ASRALGRKTYEQY
>.|TRBV4-1|many
ASSRQAYNEQF
>.|TRBV6-1|.
ASSLRQNEQF
>.|TRBV9|.
ASSANRVGETQY
>.|TRBV2|many
ASSESGGRLYGYT
>.|TRBV7-2|.
ASSLGGSNNQPQH
>.|TRBV2|many
ASTSSGRENEQF
>.|TRBV28|many
ASKGGLGNQPQH
>.|TRBV3-1|few
ASSQDQEDTQY
>.|TRBV7-9|many
ASSLARDEQF
>TRBD2|TRBV20-1|many
SASPSSGGWSDTQY
>.|TRBV6-4|many
ASSLTKDGGEQF